The 20 T cell receptor beta chains presented below share a single source sample, sequenced in a study of blood T cell repertoires in COVID-19. Using immunoSEQ multiplex PCR, the repertoire was profiled, and TCRdb retains in-frame clones only, with some absent. The table lists about 180,000 clones, over 75% of them singletons. The sequencing sample was made of PBMCs or T cells enriched from blood (not recorded which). The receptor set was obtained from a woman aged 45-59 years who had recovered from COVID-19.

The chain joins TRBV7-2 to TRBJ1-5; 8 bases are a match to TRBD1. CDR1 is SGHTA, CDR2 FQGNSA, per germline. J gave up 6 bases and V 4 bases, and 5 bases lay outside the gene matches. The CDR3 spans 14 residues. The CDR3 nucleotides read TGTGCCAGCAGCTCGGACAGGGCGGGTCAGCCCCAGCATTTT. It translates to CASSSDRAGQPQHF.

This chain's CDR3 is CASSLAGRGQGEKLFF. The CDR3 nucleotides are TGTGCCAGCAGTTTAGCCGGCAGGGGGCAGGGTGAAAAACTGTTTTTT. The genes are TRBV27 and TRBJ1-4; 8 nucleotides line up with TRBD1. V trimming: 2 bases; J trimming: 7 bases; junction bases outside the gene matches: 9. Germline lookup yields CDR1 MNHEY and CDR2 SMNVEV (reference sequence). The CDR3 totals 16 residues.

The V call is TRBV9, the J call TRBJ1-5; 7 bases map to TRBD1. Trimming at V came to 0 bases and at J to 7 bases, leaving 13 bases not matched to a gene. From germline, CDR1 is SGDLS and CDR2 YYNGEE. This CDR3 region has 17 residues. CDR3 loop: CASSVAKGRTGWQPQHF. In DNA, the CDR3 is TGTGCCAGCAGCGTAGCGAAGGGGAGGACAGGTTGGCAGCCCCAGCATTTT. The full variable domain, completed using reference TRBV9 and TRBJ1-5, is DSGVTQTPKHLITATGQRVTLRCSPRSGDLSVYWYQQSLDQGLQFLIQYYNGEERAKGNILERFSAQQFPDLHSELNLSSLELGDSALYFCASSVAKGRTGWQPQHFGDGTRLSIL.

The chain is built from TRBV3-1 (or the pseudogene TRBV3-2) and TRBJ2-7; D is undetermined. V dropped 2 bases and J dropped 0 bases, with 2 bases sitting between them. The CDR3 contains 12 residues. The germline V gene encodes CDR1 LGHDT and CDR2 YNNKEL (reference sequence). This CDR3 is CASSQLSYEQYF. The CDR3 DNA reads TGTGCCAGCAGCCAACTCTCCTACGAGCAGTACTTC.

This chain uses TRBV9 with TRBJ2-1; 10 bases line up with TRBD2. CDR3 length equals 15 residues. J was trimmed by 6 bases and V by 0 bases; bases with no gene match: 3. CDR1 and CDR2 from the germline V gene are SGDLS and YYNGEE. Written as DNA, the CDR3 is TGTGCCAGCAGCGTAGGGACTAGCGGAACCAATGAGCAGTTCTTC. It encodes CASSVGTSGTNEQFF.

This clone was seen more than once but under ten times. This chain connects TRBV28 to TRBJ1-5; 7 bases line up with TRBD1. The trim removed 4 bases at V and 6 bases at J, leaving 9 bases unmatched. Per the germline V gene, CDR1 is MDHEN and CDR2 is SYDVKM. This CDR3 contains 15 residues. The CDR3 is CASSSQTGSTQPQHF. The CDR3 coding sequence is TGTGCCAGCAGTTCCCAGACAGGGTCAACTCAGCCCCAGCATTTT.

The chain links TRBV5-1 to TRBJ2-7; 10 nucleotides align to TRBD2. The germline V gene has CDR1 SGHRS and CDR2 YFSETQ. The CDR3 is 14 amino acids. Trimming cost V 1 base and J 5 bases; bases outside gene matches: 3. This chain's CDR3 is CASSLLAGVNEQYF. In DNA, the CDR3 is TGCGCCAGCAGCTTGCTAGCGGGAGTTAACGAGCAGTACTTC. The full variable domain, in which reference TRBV5-1 and TRBJ2-7 provide the parts outside the CDR3, is KAGVTQTPRYLIKTRGQQVTLSCSPISGHRSVSWYQQTPGQGLQFLFEYFSETQRNKGNFPGRFSGRQFSNSRSEMNVSTLELGDSALYLCASSLLAGVNEQYFGPGTRLTVT.

The chain's CDR3 is CSTPGTGVNTQYF. CDR3 bases: TGCAGCACTCCCGGGACTGGAGTAAATACGCAGTATTTT. The chain couples TRBV29-1 to TRBJ2-3, with D possibly TRBD2 on 6 matching bases. CDR3 length equals 13 residues. CDR1 is SQVTM, CDR2 ANQGSEA, per germline. V lost 8 bases and J lost 7, with 19 bases in between.

V and J are TRBV19 and TRBJ2-7; 10 bases map to TRBD2. The CDR3 length is 14 residues. In germline, CDR1 is LNHDA, CDR2 SQIVND (reference sequence). The J segment lost 5 bases and the V segment lost 2 bases, leaving 3 bases of the junction unmatched. In DNA, the CDR3 is TGTGCCAGTAGTATAACTAGCGGGATCCACGAGCAGTACTTC. Translated, it gives CASSITSGIHEQYF.

V and J are TRBV11-3 and TRBJ1-3; 7 bases are a match to TRBD1. This CDR3 is built from 14 residues. V shed 3 bases, J shed 3 bases, and the junction held 2 bases outside the gene matches. The germline gives CDR1 SGHNT, CDR2 YENEEA. The CDR3 spells CASSFDRVGNTIYF. CDR3 bases: TGTGCCAGCAGCTTCGACAGGGTTGGAAACACCATATATTTT.

This clone showed up just once. The DNA of the CDR3 is TGTGCCAGCAGTTCCAGGGGGCGATGGACAGATACGCAGTATTTT. Translating gives CASSSRGRWTDTQYF. The chain recombines TRBV28 with TRBJ2-3; 8 nucleotides agree with TRBD1. Per germline, CDR1 MDHEN and CDR2 SYDVKM. J was trimmed by 3 bases and V by 4 bases; bases with no gene match: 6. The CDR3 extends over 15 amino acids.

The chain's CDR3 is CATSDTDRHDSYEQYF. The CDR3 DNA follows: TGTGCCACCAGTGACACTGACAGGCACGACTCCTACGAGCAGTACTTC. V gene TRBV24-1 combines with J gene TRBJ2-7; D is perhaps TRBD1 (6 bases). V lost 4 bases and J 0 bases, leaving 15 bases between the germline ends. This CDR3 is built from 16 residues. CDR1 and CDR2 (germline): KGHDR, SFDVKD.

The chain carries TRBV28 and TRBJ1-5; D unclear. V was cut by 5 bases and J by 2 bases, with 10 bases left in between. From germline, CDR1 is MDHEN and CDR2 SYDVKM. The CDR3 is made up of 14 amino acids. CDR3 nucleotide sequence: TGTGCCAGCAGTCCCCCCCCGGGCAATCAGCCCCAGCATTTT. Amino acid sequence: CASSPPPGNQPQHF.

The chain couples TRBV27 to TRBJ2-1; 9 bases are shared with TRBD2. The CDR3 sequence is 15 residues long. The V gene end was trimmed by 2 bases and the J gene end by 6 bases; junction bases not matched to a gene: 5. Germline V gene lookup returns CDR1 MNHEY and CDR2 SMNVEV (reference sequence). The CDR3 reads CASSLRSSGINEQFF. CDR3 in DNA: TGTGCCAGCAGTTTAAGGTCTAGCGGGATCAATGAGCAGTTCTTC.

The V and J genes are TRBV28 and TRBJ1-6; D gene uncertain. V shed 8 bases and J shed 7 bases, with 9 bases lying between them. CDR1 and CDR2 from the germline V gene are MDHEN and SYDVKM. CDR3 length: 12 residues. The CDR3 DNA sequence: TGTGCCAGCTGCGAGGCGAATTCACCCCTCCACTTT. The encoded protein is CASCEANSPLHF.

This clone was detected only a few times. The CDR3 DNA sequence: TGTGCCAGCAGTGAAGACAGCTCTGGAAACACCATATATTTT. This gives the protein CASSEDSSGNTIYF. The V call is TRBV6-1, the J call TRBJ1-3; D ambiguous. Germline V CDR1 and CDR2: MNHNS, SASEGT. V was shortened by 1 base and J by 0 bases, with 4 bases between the two germline ends. This CDR3 is 14 amino acids long.

This rearrangement joins TRBV27 to TRBJ2-7, with D tentatively TRBD1 (5 bases). CDR1 is MNHEY, CDR2 SMNVEV, per germline (reference sequence). The CDR3 covers 16 residues. V dropped 2 bases and J dropped 0 bases, with 14 bases sitting between them. CDR3 bases: TGTGCCAGCAGTTTAGAGTCCGCAGGGCTCTCCTACGAGCAGTACTTC. Protein sequence: CASSLESAGLSYEQYF.

The chain is built from TRBV10-2 and TRBJ2-1; TRBD2 matches 10 bases. Germline assignment: CDR1 WSHSY and CDR2 SAAADI. J was trimmed by 4 bases and V by 2 bases; bases with no gene match: 2. This CDR3 spans 15 amino acids. CDR3 region: CASSETSGKYNEQFF. CDR3 in DNA: TGCGCCAGCAGTGAGACTAGCGGGAAATACAATGAGCAGTTCTTC.

For the CDR3, the DNA is TGTGCCAGCAGCGCCACGAACAAGAACACTGAAGCTTTCTTT. Translation: CASSATNKNTEAFF. This chain links TRBV7-2 with TRBJ1-1; D not certain. The V end was cut by 5 bases, the J end by 1 base, with 11 bases between. Germline V gene lookup returns CDR1 SGHTA and CDR2 FQGNSA. This CDR3 is 14 amino acids long.

V and J are TRBV5-1 and TRBJ2-7; TRBD1 is a possible D gene (6 bases). V shed 4 bases and J shed 5 bases, with 13 bases lying between them. This CDR3 region has 13 residues. Germline V lookup: CDR1 SGHRS, CDR2 YFSETQ. The CDR3 coding sequence is TGCGCCAGCAGCACTGAGGGGGTCCACGAGCAGTACTTC. Its protein is CASSTEGVHEQYF.